A selection of T cell receptor beta chains follows, all from one sample in a study of OX40 agonist ivuxolimab in advanced cancers. Method: immunoSEQ multiplex PCR; TCRdb's copy keeps in-frame clones and lacks some. The sample lists tens of thousands of clones, approximately 90% occurring once. This specimen consisted of CD4+ or CD8+ T cells sorted from blood, obtained in a trial of the OX40 agonist ivuxolimab. Receptor source: an adult with an advanced solid tumor such as melanoma, head and neck, liver or kidney cancer. CDR3s include the opening cysteine and the closing phenylalanine or tryptophan. The D gene is left open where the match is weak. A clone size is listed for some rows: how often the clone was seen (once, few, many), or a class if it is expanded.

>.|TRBV4-1|TRBJ1-1|once
CASSQVAGRELGTEAFF
TGCGCCAGCAGCCAAGTTGCGGGCAGGGAGTTGGGGACTGAAGCTTTCTTT
>.|TRBV21-1|TRBJ2-3|.
CASSFQAAGVTDTQYF
TGTGCCAGCAGCTTCCAGGCGGCGGGGGTCACAGATACGCAGTATTTT
>.|TRBV30|TRBJ2-2|.
CAWRRMQNTGELFF
TGTGCCTGGAGGCGGATGCAGAACACCGGGGAGCTGTTTTTT
>.|TRBV9|TRBJ2-6|.
CASMKAGSGANVLTF
TGTGCCAGCATGAAGGCAGGTTCTGGGGCCAACGTCCTGACTTTC
>.|TRBV7-2|TRBJ2-7|.
CASSGIPRTEQYF
TGTGCCAGCAGCGGCATCCCTCGCACCGAGCAGTACTTC
>TRBD1|TRBV27|TRBJ2-2|.
CAVGQGDTGELFF
TGTGCTGTAGGACAGGGTGATACCGGGGAGCTGTTTTTT
>TRBD2|TRBV11-2|TRBJ2-3|.
CASSLGRAGVGIDTQYF
TGTGCCAGCAGCCTCGGCCGAGCGGGAGTGGGGATAGATACGCAGTATTTT
>TRBD2|TRBV19|TRBJ2-5|.
CASSMTSGDQETQYF
TGTGCCAGTAGTATGACTAGCGGGGACCAAGAGACCCAGTACTTC
>.|TRBV10-3|TRBJ1-2|few
CAIGDSWAYGYTF
TGTGCCATCGGAGACAGCTGGGCTTATGGCTACACCTTC
>.|TRBV11-2|TRBJ2-5|.
CALGERGLETQYF
TGTGCCCTCGGGGAACGGGGACTGGAGACCCAGTACTTC
>.|TRBV29-1|TRBJ2-7|.
CSSGPTPYEQYF
TGCAGCTCCGGTCCTACTCCCTACGAGCAGTACTTC
>.|TRBV4-1|TRBJ1-1|.
CASRGGMGTRRGTEAFF
TGCGCCAGCAGGGGAGGGATGGGGACCCGGCGGGGCACTGAAGCTTTCTTT
>.|TRBV27|TRBJ2-7|.
CASSPPGDYEQYF
TGTGCCAGCAGTCCCCCCGGGGACTACGAGCAGTACTTC
>.|TRBV11-2|TRBJ1-2|.
CASSSPRGHGRGYTF
TGTGCCAGCAGCTCACCGCGGGGCCACGGTAGAGGCTACACCTTC
>TRBD2|TRBV5-4|TRBJ2-1|.
CASSSTSGSNYNEQFF
TGTGCCAGCAGCTCGACTAGCGGGAGTAACTACAATGAGCAGTTCTTC
>TRBD2|TRBV6-5|TRBJ2-1|.
CASSSPGLARNEQFF
TGTGCCAGCAGTTCCCCGGGACTAGCCAGGAATGAGCAGTTCTTC
>.|TRBV4-1|TRBJ1-5|.
CASTPGGLARQPQHF
TGCGCCAGCACCCCGGGAGGGTTAGCCCGTCAGCCCCAGCATTTT
>.|TRBV6-1|TRBJ1-5|.
CASSETRVQPQHF
TGTGCCAGCAGTGAGACCAGGGTTCAGCCCCAGCATTTT